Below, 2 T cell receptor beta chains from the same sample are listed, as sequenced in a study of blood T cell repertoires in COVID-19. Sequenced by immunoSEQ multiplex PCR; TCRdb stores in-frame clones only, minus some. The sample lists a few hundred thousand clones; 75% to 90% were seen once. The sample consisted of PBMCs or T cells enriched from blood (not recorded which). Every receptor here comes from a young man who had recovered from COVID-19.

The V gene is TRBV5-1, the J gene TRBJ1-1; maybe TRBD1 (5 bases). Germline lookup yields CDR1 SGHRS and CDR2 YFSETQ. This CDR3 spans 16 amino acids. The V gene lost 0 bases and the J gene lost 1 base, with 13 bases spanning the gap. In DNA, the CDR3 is TGCGCCAGCAGCTTGGTGCAGGTGGGGGGGAACACTGAAGCTTTCTTT. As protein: CASSLVQVGGNTEAFF. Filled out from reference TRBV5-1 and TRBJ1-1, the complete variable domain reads KAGVTQTPRYLIKTRGQQVTLSCSPISGHRSVSWYQQTPGQGLQFLFEYFSETQRNKGNFPGRFSGRQFSNSRSEMNVSTLELGDSALYLCASSLVQVGGNTEAFFGQGTRLTVV.

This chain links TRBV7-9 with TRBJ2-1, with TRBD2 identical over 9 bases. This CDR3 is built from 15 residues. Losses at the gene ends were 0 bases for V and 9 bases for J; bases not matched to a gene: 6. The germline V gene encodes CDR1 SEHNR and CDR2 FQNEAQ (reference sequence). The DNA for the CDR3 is TGTGCCAGCAGCTTAGCTAGCGGGAGTTCAAGTGAGCAGTTCTTC. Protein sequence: CASSLASGSSSEQFF.